The following is a T cell receptor (beta chain) sequence with its context. Its specificity is unknown. The data derive from a study of shared clonotypes between healthy human individuals. About the study: Aged between 18 and 49, the donors were a couple of women and three men. Study observations and caveats: The study found roughly 5.3% of naive CD4 clonotypes shared across several donors.

Original processing methods: Owing to the provision of junction-only sequences devoid of quality scores by immunoSEQ, filtering differed. The table came from immunoSEQ multiplex PCR; TCRdb's copy has only in-frame clones and leaves some out. V, J and clone size are those of that table, while D and trimming were read from the DNA. The sample lists over 750,000 clones, 90% to 98% occurring once. The naive CD8 fraction comprised CD45RO-negative cells positively selected for CCR7 and excluded terminally differentiated effector memory CD45RA+ cells. Only Caucasian adults living in Nashville, Tennessee made up the donor group. In germline, CDR1 is MNHEY, CDR2 SMNVEV (reference sequence). V lost 2 bases and J 3 bases, leaving 13 bases between the germline ends. This CDR3 has 15 amino acids.

The clonotype originates from a man aged 25 to 40 in good health. The rearrangement joins TRBV27 to TRBJ1-1; D may be TRBD1 (6 bases). The sample comprised naive CD8+ T cells sorted from blood. In DNA, the CDR3 is TGTGCCAGCAGTTTACAGCTACAGGGAGACACTGAAGCTTTCTTT. It encodes CASSLQLQGDTEAFF.